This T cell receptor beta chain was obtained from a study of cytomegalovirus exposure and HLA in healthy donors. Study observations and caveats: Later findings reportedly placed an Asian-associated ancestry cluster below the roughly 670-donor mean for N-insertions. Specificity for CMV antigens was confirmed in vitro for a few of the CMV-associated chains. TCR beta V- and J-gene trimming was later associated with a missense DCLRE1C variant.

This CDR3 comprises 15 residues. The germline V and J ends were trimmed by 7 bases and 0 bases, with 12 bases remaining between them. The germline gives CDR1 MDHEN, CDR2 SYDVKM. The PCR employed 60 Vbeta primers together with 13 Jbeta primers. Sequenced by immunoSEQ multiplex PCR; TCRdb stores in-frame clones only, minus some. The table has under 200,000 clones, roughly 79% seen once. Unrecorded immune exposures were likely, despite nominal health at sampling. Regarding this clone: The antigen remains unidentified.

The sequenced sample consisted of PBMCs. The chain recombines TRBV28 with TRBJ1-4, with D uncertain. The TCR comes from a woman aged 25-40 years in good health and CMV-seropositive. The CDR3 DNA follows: TGTGCCAGCAACTCCCGCGGGACAACTAATGAAAAACTGTTTTTT. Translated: CASNSRGTTNEKLFF. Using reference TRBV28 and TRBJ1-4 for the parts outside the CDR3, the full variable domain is DVKVTQSSRYLVKRTGEKVFLECVQDMDHENMFWYRQDPGLGLRLIYFSYDVKMKEKGDIPEGYSVSREKKERFSLILESASTNQTSMYLCASNSRGTTNEKLFFGSGTQLSVL.